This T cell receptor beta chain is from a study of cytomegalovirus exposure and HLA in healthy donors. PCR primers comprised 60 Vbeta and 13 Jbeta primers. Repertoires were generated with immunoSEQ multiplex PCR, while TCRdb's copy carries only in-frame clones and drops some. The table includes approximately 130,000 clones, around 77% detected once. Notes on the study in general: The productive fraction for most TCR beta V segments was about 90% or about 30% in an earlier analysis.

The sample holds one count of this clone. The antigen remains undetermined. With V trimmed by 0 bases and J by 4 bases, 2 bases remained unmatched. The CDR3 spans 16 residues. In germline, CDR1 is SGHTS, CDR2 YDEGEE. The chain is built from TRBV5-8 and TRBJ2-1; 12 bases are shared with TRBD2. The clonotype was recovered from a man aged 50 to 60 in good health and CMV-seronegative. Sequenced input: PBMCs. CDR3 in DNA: TGTGCCAGCAGCTTGGGGACTAGCGGGACATACAATGAGCAGTTCTTC. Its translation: CASSLGTSGTYNEQFF.